This T cell receptor (beta chain) derives from a study of radiation and T cells in renal cell carcinoma. On this clone itself: Antigen: not known.

Study-wide results and limits: In blood, top tumor clones expanded by 2 weeks, shrinking by 4. No pretreatment tumor biopsies were available for baseline clonotypes.

The CDR3 is made up of 14 amino acids. Germline assignment: CDR1 LNHDA and CDR2 SQIVND (reference sequence). With V trimmed by 4 bases and J by 5 bases, 4 bases remained unmatched. This sample's time point: blood 4 weeks post-SBRT, at nephrectomy. The treatment is: 15 Gy SBRT to primary tumor, nephrectomy 4 weeks later. Nephrectomy followed 15 Gy stereotactic body radiation by 4 weeks. Some clones are missing from TCRdb's copy, which holds only in-frame ones; the method was immunoSEQ multiplex PCR. The sample carries tens of thousands of clones, 85% recorded once. V usage is TRBV19 and J usage is TRBJ1-4, with 7 bases fitting TRBD1. The specimen comprised blood, sampled from a patient whose treatment included radiotherapy and nephrectomy. The sequence derives from a man in his forties or fifties with renal cell carcinoma. Here the CDR3 DNA reads TGTGCCAGTAGTACCGGGACAGAAAATGAAAAACTGTTTTTT. Amino acids: CASSTGTENEKLFF.